This T cell receptor (beta chain) was captured in a study of T cells in Graves' hyperthyroidism and ophthalmopathy. There are many counts of this clonotype. Antigen unknown. The investigators amplified TCR beta CDR3 regions from RNA transcripts. The HTBI set primed first-round TCR CDR3 RT-PCR. TCRdb fed the multiplex PCR reads into MiXCR, producing one record per CDR3 protein. The sample holds about 350,000 distinct CDR3 sequences, about 14% seen once. Regarding the study as a whole: Before onset, by a median of around six months, the model predicted ophthalmopathy.

V was pared by 0 bases and J by 3 bases, with 5 bases between. CDR1 and CDR2 (germline): GTSNPN, SVGIG (reference sequence). The CDR3 loop spans 12 amino acids. Extraction of PBMCs used approximately 10 ml of fresh peripheral blood. The chain links TRBV30 to TRBJ1-1; D gene ambiguous. This sequence was found in a woman aged 25-40 years with Graves' hyperthyroidism. The sample taken for sequencing was blood. CDR3 loop: CAWSVVDTEAFF. The CDR3 coding sequence is TGTGCCTGGAGTGTAGTTGACACTGAAGCTTTCTTT.